This T cell receptor beta chain was captured in a study of cytomegalovirus exposure and HLA in healthy donors. Trimming left V 1 base short and J 3 bases short, with 6 bases between. Germline V gives CDR1 SGHVS, CDR2 FNYEAQ. This CDR3 is 14 amino acids long. PCR was performed using 60 Vbeta and 13 Jbeta primers. The repertoire was sequenced with immunoSEQ multiplex PCR; TCRdb's copy has only in-frame clones and lacks some. The repertoire holds 150,000 to 200,000 clones, 70% to 80% seen once, with 1.4% in the top ten. In regard to this clone: Its antigen remains unknown.

Study findings and constraints: It was reported that TCR beta sequences correctly inferred the HLA-A and HLA-B alleles for most subjects.

This TCR derives from a man aged 18-30 years in good health and CMV-seronegative. Specimen: PBMCs. The J gene is TRBJ1-4, the V gene TRBV7-6, with D unclear. The DNA for the CDR3 is TGTGCCAGCAGCTTAGAAACATCTAATGAAAAACTGTTTTTT. Its protein product is CASSLETSNEKLFF.